The clone carrying this T cell receptor beta chain was observed a handful of times. Its antigen remains unidentified. This record comes from a study of T cells in Graves' hyperthyroidism and ophthalmopathy. Regarding the study as a whole: Within blood appeared most thyroid clonotypes that had expanded above 0.001. Ophthalmopathy and stable hyperthyroidism were told apart by a 13 V-J model.

Patients aged 18 to 65 had newly diagnosed hyperthyroidism lasting under 2 months. TCR beta CDR3 regions were amplified from RNA. RT-PCR in the first round (using the HTBI primer set) targeted the TCR CDR3. TCRdb reprocessed the multiplex PCR reads with MiXCR, giving one entry per CDR3 protein. The profile shows about 350,000 distinct CDR3 sequences, around 13% of them singletons. V lost 6 bases to trimming and J lost 5 bases, with 20 bases between them. This CDR3 region has 15 residues. Germline loops: CDR1 SGHRS, CDR2 YFSETQ. Sequenced: blood. This rearrangement joins TRBV5-1 to TRBJ2-5, with D possibly being TRBD1 or TRBD2 (6 bases each). The receptor's source is a woman under 40 with Graves' hyperthyroidism. The CDR3 nucleotides are TGCGCCAGCACCCCCTCCGGGGGACATACCGAGACCCAGTACTTC. Encoded protein: CASTPSGGHTETQYF.